One TCR beta chain is described in this entry. Its target is unknown. TCRdb re-derived calls from the RT-PCR reads in MiXCR, one entry per CDR3 protein. The sample has 650,000 to 800,000 distinct CDR3 sequences; 11% to 15% are singletons. The CDR3 is 13 residues long. Trimming removed 7 bases from V and 3 bases from J, with 12 bases in between. This sample is drawn from a study of response to subunit inactivated influenza vaccine. General study points: That few new T cells are recruited by each seasonal influenza vaccination was the authors' suggestion.

The V gene is TRBV12-3 or TRBV12-4, the J gene TRBJ1-1, with D unclear. The sequencing used PBMCs from blood, collected around 14 days before vaccination. The clonotype originates from a man aged 45 to 65 who received an inactivated influenza vaccine. Written as DNA, the CDR3 is TGTGCCAGCACCAAGGTCCCGCACACTGAAGCTTTCTTT. As protein: CASTKVPHTEAFF.